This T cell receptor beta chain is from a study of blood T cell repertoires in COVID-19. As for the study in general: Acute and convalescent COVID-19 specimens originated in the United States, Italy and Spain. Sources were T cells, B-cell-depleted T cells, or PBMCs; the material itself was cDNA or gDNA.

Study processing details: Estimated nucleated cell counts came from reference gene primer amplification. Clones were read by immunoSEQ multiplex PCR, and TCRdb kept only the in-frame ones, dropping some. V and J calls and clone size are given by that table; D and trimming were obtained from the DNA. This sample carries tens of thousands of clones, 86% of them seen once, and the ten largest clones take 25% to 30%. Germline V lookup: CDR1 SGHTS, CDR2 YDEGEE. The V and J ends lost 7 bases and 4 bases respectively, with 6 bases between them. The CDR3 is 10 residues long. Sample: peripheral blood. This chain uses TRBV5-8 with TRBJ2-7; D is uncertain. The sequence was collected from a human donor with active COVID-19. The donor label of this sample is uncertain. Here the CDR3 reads CASPRYEQYF. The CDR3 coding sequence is TGTGCCAGCCCCCGGTACGAGCAGTACTTC.